The clone carrying this TCR beta chain was picked up one time. These data belong to a study of T cell changes during pregnancy in multiple sclerosis. Some clones are missing from TCRdb's copy, which holds only in-frame ones; the method was immunoSEQ multiplex PCR. This sample has 90,000 or so clones; approximately 90% occur once, and the top ten carry 1.5% to 2%. V was shortened by 1 base and J by 1 base, with 9 bases between the two germline ends. The CDR3 length is 15 residues. Germline CDR1 is SGHTA and CDR2 is FQGNSA. V is TRBV7-2 and J is TRBJ2-3; D might be TRBD2 (5 bases). The source is a female donor in good health, enrolled as a control in a pregnancy study. The sequenced sample was peripheral blood, obtained in the first trimester of pregnancy. The CDR3 nucleotides are TGTGCCAGCAGCTTAGGAGGGTCAGGCACAGATACGCAGTATTTT. Its translation is CASSLGGSGTDTQYF. Together with reference TRBV7-2 and TRBJ2-3, the CDR3 gives the full variable domain: GAGVSQSPSNKVTEKGKDVELRCDPISGHTALYWYRQSLGQGLEFLIYFQGNSAPDKSGLPSDRFSAERTGGSVSTLTIQRTQQEDSAVYLCASSLGGSGTDTQYFGPGTRLTVL.